These 8 T cell receptor beta chains share one sample of origin, sequenced in a study of neurological immune-mediated disorders (dated by TCRdb to between 2018 and 2021). Library construction relied on 5' RACE. The sample was run on an Illumina HiSeq 2500. TCRdb handled the public reads itself, with Q25 trimming in fastp and clone calling in MiXCR, and kept productive beta chains. Entries that share a CDR3 protein sequence are merged under the most common genes and DNA. The sample includes under 60,000 distinct CDR3 sequences, with 3% to 3.5% observed a single time. The top ten hold more than 5% of the sample. The sample was PBMCs. Receptors were obtained from a man in his forties or fifties with multiple sclerosis.

This clonotype occurred many times. The chain employs TRBV5-6 and TRBJ2-5, with 9 bases matching TRBD1. CDR1 is SGHDT and CDR2 is YYEEEE in the germline V gene. CDR3 length: 15 amino acids. V trimming: 0 bases; J trimming: 5 bases; junction bases outside the gene matches: 5. The CDR3 protein is CASSLDTGGWETQYF. In nucleotides, the CDR3 is TGTGCCAGCAGCTTGGATACAGGGGGCTGGGAGACCCAGTACTTC.

As regards this clonotype: Sequence at one end of the junction differs from germline and may be a read error. This rearrangement joins TRBV5-1 to TRBJ1-5, with 7 bases fitting TRBD1. Germline V gives CDR1 SGHRS, CDR2 YFSETQ. The CDR3 spans 15 residues. The CDR3 sequence: CASSLGGGTHQPQNF. The CDR3 nucleotides are TGCGCCAGCAGCTTGGGAGGGGGCACCCATCAGCCCCAGAATTTT.

This clonotype was detected many times. The chain links TRBV7-2 to TRBJ2-7; 8 nucleotides line up with TRBD2. The V gene's germline CDR1 is SGHTA and CDR2 FQGNSA. The ends lost 5 bases at V and 4 bases at J; junction bases unmatched: 10. There are 15 residues in the CDR3. Written as DNA, the CDR3 is TGTGCCAGCAGCCCTCGGGGGGGCAGGTTTTACGAGCAGTACTTC. Its translation: CASSPRGGRFYEQYF.

The sample holds many counts of this clonotype. The chain employs TRBV19 and TRBJ2-3; 9 bases map to TRBD1. Germline V gene sequence: CDR1 LNHDA, CDR2 SQIVND (reference sequence). J was trimmed by 0 bases and V by 5 bases; bases with no gene match: 3. CDR3 length: 15 residues. CDR3 amino acids: CASSWTGDSTDTQYF. The DNA of the CDR3 is TGTGCCAGTAGTTGGACAGGGGATAGCACAGATACGCAGTATTTT. The entire variable domain, with the rest obtained from reference TRBV19 and TRBJ2-3, is as follows: DGGITQSPKYLFRKEGQNVTLSCEQNLNHDAMYWYRQDPGQGLRLIYYSQIVNDFQKGDIAEGYSVSREKKESFPLTVTSAQKNPTAFYLCASSWTGDSTDTQYFGPGTRLTVL.

This clonotype showed up many times. The chain combines TRBV5-1 with TRBJ2-7, with 8 bases fitting TRBD1. The ends lost 1 base at V and 3 bases at J; junction bases unmatched: 6. The CDR3 runs 15 residues. The germline gives CDR1 SGHRS, CDR2 YFSETQ. The CDR3 region is CASSLTQGQVYEQYF. The CDR3 DNA reads TGCGCCAGCAGCTTGACACAGGGACAGGTCTACGAGCAGTACTTC.

This clonotype was recorded at least ten times. The chain links TRBV4-1 to TRBJ2-1; D call uncertain. Germline V gene sequence: CDR1 MGHRA, CDR2 YSYEKL. The V and J ends lost 0 bases and 7 bases respectively, with 13 bases between them. There are 15 residues in the CDR3. The CDR3 sequence is CASSQDVGSLNEQFF. CDR3 nucleotides: TGCGCCAGCAGCCAAGACGTGGGTAGCCTGAATGAGCAGTTCTTC.

This clonotype was counted many times. The CDR3 nucleotides read TGTGCCGGGAGGACAGCCGGCACTGAAGCTTTCTTT. It translates to CAGRTAGTEAFF. The chain uses TRBV7-9 and TRBJ1-1; D is possibly TRBD1 (6 bases). V dropped 11 bases and J dropped 4 bases, with 14 bases sitting between them. Germline V CDR1 and CDR2: SEHNR, FQNEAQ (reference sequence). The CDR3 is 12 amino acids.

Ten or more counts support this clonotype. The genes are TRBV4-2 and TRBJ2-7; D assignment may be TRBD1 or TRBD2 (6 bases each). Trimming shortened V by 1 base and J by 4 bases, and 20 bases separated the two germline ends. Germline-derived CDR1 and CDR2 are LGHNA and YNFKEQ. The CDR3 is 17 residues long. The chain's CDR3 is CASSQGGAGGILYEQYF. CDR3 DNA: TGTGCCAGCAGCCAAGGGGGGGCTGGGGGGATTTTATACGAGCAGTACTTC.